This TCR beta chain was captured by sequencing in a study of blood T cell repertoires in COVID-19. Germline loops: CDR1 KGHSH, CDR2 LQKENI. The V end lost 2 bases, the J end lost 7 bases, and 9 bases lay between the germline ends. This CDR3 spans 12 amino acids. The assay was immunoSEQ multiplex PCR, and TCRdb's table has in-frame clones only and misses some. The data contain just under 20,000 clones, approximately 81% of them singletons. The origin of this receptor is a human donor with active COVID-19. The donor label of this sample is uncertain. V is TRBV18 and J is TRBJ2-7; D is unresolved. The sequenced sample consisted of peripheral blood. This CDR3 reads CASSPSVVEQYF. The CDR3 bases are TGTGCCAGCTCACCATCGGTCGTGGAGCAGTACTTC.